Below, one T cell receptor (beta chain) is given with its context. This sample is drawn from a study of blood T cell repertoires in COVID-19. Study-wide background: Sources were T cells, B-cell-depleted T cells, or PBMCs; the material itself was cDNA or gDNA.

Authors' processing steps: Amplified reference gene primers provided the basis for estimating nucleated cell counts. Produced via immunoSEQ multiplex PCR; TCRdb's table is partial and in-frame only. The D gene and trimming were derived from the DNA, and the V and J assignments and clone size from that table. Of 250,000 to 350,000 clones in the sample, about 91% were seen once. The germline gives CDR1 DFQATT, CDR2 SNEGSKA (reference sequence). CDR3 length: 15 amino acids. The V and J ends lost 3 bases and 3 bases respectively, with 17 bases between them. This TCR derives from a woman aged 60-70 years with acute or convalescent COVID-19. V gene TRBV20-1 combines with J gene TRBJ1-2, with D possibly matching TRBD1 (6 bases). Sequencing input: peripheral blood. The CDR3 region is CSASTGTGTDYGYTF. CDR3 nucleotides: TGCAGTGCTAGTACTGGCACAGGGACGGACTATGGCTACACCTTC.